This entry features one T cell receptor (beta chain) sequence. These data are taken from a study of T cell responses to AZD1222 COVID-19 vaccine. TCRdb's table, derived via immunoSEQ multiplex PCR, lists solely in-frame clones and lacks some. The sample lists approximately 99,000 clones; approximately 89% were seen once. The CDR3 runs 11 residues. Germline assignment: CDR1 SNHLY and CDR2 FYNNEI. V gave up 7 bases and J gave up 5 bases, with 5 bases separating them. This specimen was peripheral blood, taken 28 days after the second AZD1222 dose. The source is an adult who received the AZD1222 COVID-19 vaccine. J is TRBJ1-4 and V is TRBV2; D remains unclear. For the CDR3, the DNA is TGTGCCAGCATTCGGAATGAAAAACTGTTTTTT. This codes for CASIRNEKLFF. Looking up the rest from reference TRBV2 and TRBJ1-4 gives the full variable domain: EPEVTQTPSHQVTQMGQEVILRCVPISNHLYFYWYRQILGQKVEFLVSFYNNEISEKSEIFDDQFSVERPDGSNFTLKIRSTKLEDSAMYFCASIRNEKLFFGSGTQLSVL.